These 25 T cell receptor beta chains came from one sample sequenced in a study of identical twins. In TCRdb, the 5' RACE reads were re-called with MiXCR into one record per CDR3 protein. Among some 790,000 distinct CDR3 sequences listed, around a sixth were seen once. The sample also formed part of further work on T cells expressing NK-cell markers.

The source material was PBMCs. All receptors derive from a woman under 30 in good health.

This clonotype was seen only a few times. V is TRBV12-3 or TRBV12-4 and J is TRBJ2-7; TRBD2 agrees at 11 bases. V trimming: 2 bases; J trimming: 1 base; junction bases outside the gene matches: 4. The CDR3 contains 16 residues. Here the CDR3 DNA reads TGTGCCAGCAGTTTAAATAGCGGGAGGGCTTCCTACGAGCAGTACTTC. This encodes CASSLNSGRASYEQYF.

The chain is built from TRBV12-3 or TRBV12-4 and TRBJ2-3, with a weak D call TRBD1 (6 bases). Trimming took 8 bases from V and 2 from J, leaving 17 bases between them. The CDR3 has 15 amino acids. CDR3 nucleotides: TGTGCCAGCGACGACAGGAGATCCCCCACAGATACGCAGTATTTT. The encoded protein is CASDDRRSPTDTQYF.

This clonotype has just a few counts. The chain is built from TRBV11-2 and TRBJ2-1, with D possibly matching TRBD1 (6 bases). V shed 3 bases and J shed 4 bases, with 13 bases lying between them. The CDR3 totals 15 residues. The germline CDR1 and CDR2 sequences are SGHAT and FQNNGV. The CDR3 is CASSLTGTSYNEQFF. CDR3 sequence (DNA): TGTGCCAGCAGCTTGACCGGGACAAGTTACAATGAGCAGTTCTTC.

With regard to this clonotype: A junction boundary mismatches the germline segment, possibly from a read error. The genes are TRBV5-1 and TRBJ2-7; 7 positions agree with TRBD2. This CDR3 contains 14 residues. Germline V CDR1 and CDR2: SGHRS, YFSETQ. The CDR3 here is CASTTSGTSHEQYF. CDR3 coding DNA: TGCGCCAGCACTACAAGCGGGACCTCCCACGAGCAGTACTTC.

This clonotype was picked up many times. The genes are TRBV29-1 and TRBJ2-1; possibly TRBD2 for D (6 bases). The V end was cut by 1 base, the J end by 3 bases, with 13 bases between. This CDR3 is built from 15 residues. Germline CDR1 reads SQVTM; CDR2 reads ANQGSEA. CDR3: CSVEVRGKVYNEQFF. CDR3 nucleotide sequence: TGCAGCGTTGAAGTTCGGGGGAAGGTCTACAATGAGCAGTTCTTC.

This chain uses TRBV7-9 with TRBJ2-1, with TRBD1 as a possible D gene (7 bases). The CDR3 totals 16 residues. CDR1 and CDR2 from the germline V gene are SEHNR and FQNEAQ (reference sequence). Trimming took off 1 base at V and 3 bases at J, with 13 bases between the two ends. This CDR3 reads CASSLGAGGHYNEQFF. The DNA of the CDR3 is TGTGCCAGCAGCTTAGGGGCAGGGGGGCACTACAATGAGCAGTTCTTC.

This clonotype came up a few times. The CDR3 sequence is CASNSRTGAFTGELFF. In DNA form, the CDR3 reads TGTGCCAGCAATTCCCGGACAGGGGCCTTCACCGGGGAGCTGTTTTTT. The chain combines TRBV27 with TRBJ2-2, with TRBD1 matching 9 bases. J was trimmed by 4 bases and V by 7 bases; bases with no gene match: 10. This CDR3 spans 16 amino acids. The V gene's germline CDR1 is MNHEY and CDR2 SMNVEV (reference sequence).

The chain combines TRBV5-1 with TRBJ2-2; 10 bases map to TRBD2. The CDR3 is made up of 16 amino acids. The V and J ends lost 0 bases and 6 bases, in that order; junction bases with no gene match: 5. Germline V gene sequence: CDR1 SGHRS, CDR2 YFSETQ. CDR3 residues: CASSLDASGRSGELFF. The CDR3 coding sequence is TGCGCCAGCAGCTTGGACGCTAGCGGGAGATCCGGGGAGCTGTTTTTT. Full variable domain (missing parts from reference TRBV5-1 and TRBJ2-2): KAGVTQTPRYLIKTRGQQVTLSCSPISGHRSVSWYQQTPGQGLQFLFEYFSETQRNKGNFPGRFSGRQFSNSRSEMNVSTLELGDSALYLCASSLDASGRSGELFFGEGSRLTVL.

This clonotype has only a few counts. The rearrangement links TRBV25-1 to TRBJ2-1; 8 bases map to TRBD1. Trimming removed 3 bases from V and 2 bases from J; junction bases left unmatched: 6. Germline V CDR1 and CDR2: MGHDK, SYGVNS. This CDR3 has 16 residues. In nucleotides, the CDR3 is TGTGCCAGCAGTGACCCGTCCAGGGGGCCCTACAATGAGCAGTTCTTC. Translating gives CASSDPSRGPYNEQFF.

The chain is built from TRBV6-5 and TRBJ1-4, with no clear D. The germline gives CDR1 MNHEY, CDR2 SVGAGI. The CDR3 contains 14 residues. With 0 bases removed from V and 12 bases from J, the gap between germline ends came to 14 bases. As DNA, the CDR3 is TGTGCCAGCAGTTACTCGGGCCTGGGAGCGGAACTGTTTTTT. It codes for CASSYSGLGAELFF.

The chain carries TRBV11-1 and TRBJ2-7, with 11 bases fitting TRBD1. Unmatched junction bases numbered 17, after V lost 5 bases and J lost 2 bases. Germline V lookup: CDR1 SGHAT, CDR2 FQDESV (reference sequence). This CDR3 is built from 19 residues. CDR3 DNA sequence: TGTGCCAGCAGCCCAGACCGGGACAGGGGGGTAGCGGGCGCCTACGAGCAGTACTTC. Its protein product is CASSPDRDRGVAGAYEQYF.

This clonotype occurred a few times. V and J are TRBV7-2 and TRBJ2-7; possible D gene TRBD2, 5 bases. This CDR3 is 13 amino acids long. With 4 bases removed from V and 7 bases from J, the gap between germline ends came to 14 bases. The germline CDR1 and CDR2 sequences are SGHTA and FQGNSA. The CDR3 sequence: CASSSQSTGEQYF. The CDR3 DNA is TGTGCCAGCAGCTCACAATCTACGGGGGAGCAGTACTTC. Full variable domain (outside the CDR3, taken from reference TRBV7-2 and TRBJ2-7): GAGVSQSPSNKVTEKGKDVELRCDPISGHTALYWYRQSLGQGLEFLIYFQGNSAPDKSGLPSDRFSAERTGGSVSTLTIQRTQQEDSAVYLCASSSQSTGEQYFGPGTRLTVT.

This clonotype has only one observation. This sequence may be a read error, since a much larger clone differs from it by one base. The chain links TRBV7-2 to TRBJ2-1, with a possible D match to TRBD1 (6 bases). Germline V gene lookup returns CDR1 SGHTA and CDR2 FQGNSA. The CDR3 has 15 residues. The CDR3 sequence: CASCFTGQSYNEQFF. The CDR3, as DNA: TGTGCCAGCTGCTTTACCGGACAGAGCTACAATGAGCAGTTCTTC.

The chain recombines TRBV29-1 with TRBJ2-7; 7 bases are shared with TRBD2. J lost 5 bases, V lost 5 bases, and 9 bases had no gene match. The germline V gene encodes CDR1 SQVTM and CDR2 ANQGSEA. This CDR3 spans 13 amino acids. CDR3 bases: TGCAGCGTTCTCGAGACTAGCATCGACGAGCAGTACTTC. Protein: CSVLETSIDEQYF.

This chain's CDR3 is CASSLGLAGGGETQYF. The CDR3 DNA reads as TGTGCCAGCAGCTTAGGACTAGCGGGAGGGGGAGAGACCCAGTACTTC. The rearrangement uses TRBV7-2 and TRBJ2-5; 14 bases are shared with TRBD2. Trimming at V came to 1 base and at J to 4 bases, leaving 2 bases not matched to a gene. The CDR3 length is 16 residues. The V gene's germline CDR1 is SGHTA and CDR2 FQGNSA.

The V call is TRBV5-1, the J call TRBJ2-7; D gene unclear. The CDR3 runs to 15 residues. Trimming cost V 4 bases and J 5 bases, with 19 bases left between them. Germline CDR1 reads SGHRS; CDR2 reads YFSETQ. For the CDR3, the DNA is TGCGCCAGCAGCCCTGAACCTAGAATCGGCGACGAGCAGTACTTC. Translating it yields CASSPEPRIGDEQYF.

This clonotype was detected a few times. The chain joins TRBV20-1 to TRBJ2-7; 10 bases align to TRBD2. V gave up 5 bases and J gave up 4 bases; unmatched junction bases: 8. This CDR3 has 14 residues. Germline V gene sequence: CDR1 DFQATT, CDR2 SNEGSKA (reference sequence). The CDR3 spells CSAHLAGVDYEQYF. The CDR3 nucleotides are TGCAGTGCTCACCTAGCGGGAGTAGATTACGAGCAGTACTTC.

The V call is TRBV7-9, the J call TRBJ2-7; 9 positions match TRBD1. CDR3 length: 16 amino acids. Trimming at V came to 2 bases and at J to 3 bases, leaving 8 bases not matched to a gene. Germline V gene data show CDR1 as SEHNR and CDR2 as FQNEAQ (reference sequence). The CDR3: CASSLITGGLRYEQYF. The CDR3, as DNA: TGTGCCAGCAGCTTAATAACAGGGGGCTTACGCTACGAGCAGTACTTC. Drawing the rest from reference TRBV7-9 and TRBJ2-7, the complete variable domain is DTGVSQNPRHKITKRGQNVTFRCDPISEHNRLYWYRQTLGQGPEFLTYFQNEAQLEKSRLLSDRFSAERPKGSFSTLEIQRTEQGDSAMYLCASSLITGGLRYEQYFGPGTRLTVT.

The chain joins TRBV27 to TRBJ2-5; D is tentatively TRBD1 or TRBD2 (5 bases each). The CDR3 spans 14 residues. Trimming took 6 bases from V and 6 from J, leaving 17 bases between them. Germline V lookup: CDR1 MNHEY, CDR2 SMNVEV (reference sequence). CDR3 nucleotides: TGTGCCAGCAGGGAAGGCCAGGGAGCGAAGACCCAGTACTTC. This encodes CASREGQGAKTQYF.

The chain has TRBV6-5 and TRBJ1-1; D gene unclear. V was pared by 0 bases and J by 3 bases, with 14 bases between. This CDR3 is 16 amino acids long. CDR1 and CDR2 from the germline V gene are MNHEY and SVGAGI. The DNA of the CDR3 is TGTGCCAGCAGTTACTCGGGGTTCCGGCTGGACACTGAAGCTTTCTTT. Translation gives CASSYSGFRLDTEAFF.

Comments on this clonotype: A read error may explain this, as a much larger clone is one base away. This chain uses TRBV9 with TRBJ2-1; a possible D gene is TRBD2 (7 bases). V was trimmed by 0 bases and J by 5 bases, leaving 9 bases between them. This CDR3 has 14 residues. CDR1 and CDR2 (germline): SGDLS, YYNGEE. For the CDR3, the DNA is TGTGCCAGCAGCGTAGCGGGGGGCCACAATGAGCAGTTCTTC. Protein sequence: CASSVAGGHNEQFF.

This sequence joins TRBV12-3 or TRBV12-4 and TRBJ2-3; 7 nucleotides agree with TRBD2. J gave up 6 bases and V 2 bases, and 8 bases lay outside the gene matches. The CDR3 spans 15 residues. The CDR3 DNA reads TGTGCCAGCAGTTTATACGGGGGGAAACGGGATACGCAGTATTTT. This translates into CASSLYGGKRDTQYF.

This clonotype was recorded many times. This chain connects TRBV5-1 to TRBJ2-7; 7 nucleotides match TRBD1. CDR3 length equals 14 residues. V was clipped by 4 bases and J by 3 bases; unmatched bases: 7. Germline V gene sequence: CDR1 SGHRS, CDR2 YFSETQ. CDR3 nucleotides: TGCGCCAGCAGCCTGTGGGACAGCGACTACGAGCAGTACTTC. Its protein is CASSLWDSDYEQYF. Complete variable domain (other parts from reference TRBV5-1 and TRBJ2-7): KAGVTQTPRYLIKTRGQQVTLSCSPISGHRSVSWYQQTPGQGLQFLFEYFSETQRNKGNFPGRFSGRQFSNSRSEMNVSTLELGDSALYLCASSLWDSDYEQYFGPGTRLTVT.

CDR3 coding DNA: TGCGCCAGCAGCACCAGGGACCTGAACACCGGGGAGCTGTTTTTT. It codes for CASSTRDLNTGELFF. This rearrangement joins TRBV5-1 to TRBJ2-2; D possibly matches TRBD1 or TRBD2 (5 bases each). The CDR3 runs to 15 residues. Per germline, CDR1 SGHRS and CDR2 YFSETQ. V was trimmed by 4 bases and J by 1 base, leaving 11 bases between them.

This chain connects TRBV2 to TRBJ1-6; 10 bases line up with TRBD1. The CDR3 consists of 12 residues. J gave up 14 bases and V 5 bases, and 3 bases lay outside the gene matches. The V gene's germline CDR1 is SNHLY and CDR2 FYNNEI. The CDR3 here is CASSSGTGALHF. The CDR3 DNA sequence: TGTGCCAGCAGTTCCGGGACAGGGGCCCTCCACTTT.